This TCR beta chain stems from a study of T cell repertoires in cytomegalovirus infection. The overall study: HLA-B-restricted CMV epitopes that are well studied were used alongside recently identified HLA-C-restricted ones.

In TCRdb, the reads were re-called with MiXCR into one record per CDR3 protein. This sample has approximately 910,000 distinct CDR3 sequences, with roughly 31% found just once. V gave up 5 bases and J gave up 4 bases, with 14 bases separating them. Germline lookup yields CDR1 SGHVS and CDR2 FNYEAQ. This CDR3 has 14 residues. A note on this clonotype: Its target is not known.

J is TRBJ1-1 and V is TRBV7-6; D possibly corresponds to TRBD1 (5 bases). The TCR comes from a human donor in good health (CMV status not recorded). Some clones in this sample may be carry-over from other donors' samples. This specimen was cultured CD8+ T cells from PBMCs, taken from culture after CMV antigen stimulation. CDR3: CASSAGPRSTEAFF. DNA of the CDR3: TGTGCCAGCAGCGCGGGACCGCGGTCCACTGAAGCTTTCTTT.